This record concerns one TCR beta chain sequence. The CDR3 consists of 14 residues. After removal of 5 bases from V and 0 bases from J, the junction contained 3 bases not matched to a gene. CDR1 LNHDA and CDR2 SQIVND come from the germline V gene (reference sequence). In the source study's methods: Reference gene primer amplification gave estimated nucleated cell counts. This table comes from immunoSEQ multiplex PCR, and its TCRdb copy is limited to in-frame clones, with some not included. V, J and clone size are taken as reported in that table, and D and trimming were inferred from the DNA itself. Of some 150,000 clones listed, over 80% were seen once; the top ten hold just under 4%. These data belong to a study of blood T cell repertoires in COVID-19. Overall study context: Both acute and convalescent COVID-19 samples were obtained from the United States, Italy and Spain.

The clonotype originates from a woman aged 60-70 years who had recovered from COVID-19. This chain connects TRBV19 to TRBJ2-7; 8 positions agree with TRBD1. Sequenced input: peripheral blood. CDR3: CASSRQGASYEQYF. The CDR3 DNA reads TGTGCCAGTAGTCGCCAGGGGGCCTCCTACGAGCAGTACTTC.